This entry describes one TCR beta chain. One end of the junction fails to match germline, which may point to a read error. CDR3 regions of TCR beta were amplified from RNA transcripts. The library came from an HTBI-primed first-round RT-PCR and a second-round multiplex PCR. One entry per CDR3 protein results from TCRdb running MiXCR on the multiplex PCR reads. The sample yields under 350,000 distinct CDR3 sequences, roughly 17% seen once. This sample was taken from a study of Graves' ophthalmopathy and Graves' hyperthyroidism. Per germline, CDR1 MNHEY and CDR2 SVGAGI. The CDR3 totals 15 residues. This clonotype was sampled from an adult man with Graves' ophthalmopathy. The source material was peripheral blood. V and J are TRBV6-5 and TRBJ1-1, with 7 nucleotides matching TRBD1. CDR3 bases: TGTGTCAGCAGTTACTCTGGGACAGTGAACACTGAAGCTTTCTTT. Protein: CVSSYSGTVNTEAFF.